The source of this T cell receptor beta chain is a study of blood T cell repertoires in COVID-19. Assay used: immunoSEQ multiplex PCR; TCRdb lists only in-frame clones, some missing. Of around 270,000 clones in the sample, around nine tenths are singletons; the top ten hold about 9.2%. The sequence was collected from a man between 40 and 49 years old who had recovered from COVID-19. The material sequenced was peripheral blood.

CDR3 sequence reads: CASENPGLPHEQFF. As DNA, the CDR3 is TGTGCCAGCGAAAATCCGGGACTACCCCATGAGCAGTTCTTC. The V and J genes are TRBV19 and TRBJ2-1; 7 bases match TRBD2. Looked up from germline, CDR1 is LNHDA and CDR2 is SQIVND (reference sequence). The trim removed 9 bases at V and 8 bases at J, leaving 13 bases unmatched. CDR3 size: 14 residues.